The 4 T cell receptor beta chains in this list originate from one sample, sequenced in a study of CD8+CD57+ T cells in acquired aplastic anemia. Researchers used genomic DNA as the template to profile TCR beta VDJ and CDR3. TCRdb re-called the reads with MiXCR, one entry per CDR3 protein. The sample consists of 50,000 or so distinct CDR3 sequences, roughly 60% of them appearing once. In patients chosen for sequencing, flow cytometry had shown CD8+CD57+ cell expansion. Sequenced: sorted CD4+, CD8+, or CD8+CD57+ T cells (not recorded which) from PBMCs. The source of these receptors is a human donor with aplastic anemia.

This clonotype was seen a handful of times. This may be a read error, as it is one base from a much larger clone. Here the CDR3 reads CATTGEGGIEAFF. The CDR3 DNA follows: TGCGCCACCACCGGAGAGGGGGGCATTGAAGCTTTCTTT. This rearrangement joins TRBV5-1 to TRBJ1-1, with a weak D call TRBD1 (6 bases). This CDR3 has 13 residues. Germline lookup yields CDR1 SGHRS and CDR2 YFSETQ. Trimming left V 9 bases short and J 7 bases short, with 19 bases between.

This clonotype has a handful of counts. The chain joins TRBV29-1 to TRBJ2-5; no clear D. Germline V gene sequence: CDR1 SQVTM, CDR2 ANQGSEA. This CDR3 has 10 amino acids. Trimming removed 4 bases from V and 5 bases from J, with 5 bases in between. In nucleotides, the CDR3 is TGCAGCGTTGGATTGGAGACCCAGTACTTC. Protein product: CSVGLETQYF. Full variable domain (rest looked up from reference TRBV29-1 and TRBJ2-5): SAVISQKPSRDICQRGTSLTIQCQVDSQVTMMFWYRQQPGQSLTLIATANQGSEATYESGFVIDKFPISRPNLTFSTLTVSNMSPEDSSIYLCSVGLETQYFGPGTRLLVL.

The sample holds many counts of this clonotype. This sequence joins TRBV27 and TRBJ1-5; TRBD1 agrees at 8 bases. There are 16 residues in the CDR3. V lost 4 bases, J lost 5 bases, and 10 bases stayed unmatched. Germline V gene lookup returns CDR1 MNHEY and CDR2 SMNVEV (reference sequence). The CDR3 bases are TGTGCCAGCAGTTCATTTGGACAGGGAAGACATCAGCCCCAGCATTTT. It specifies CASSSFGQGRHQPQHF.

The V and J genes are TRBV10-3 and TRBJ1-2; TRBD1 matches 8 bases. Germline V gene sequence: CDR1 ENHRY, CDR2 SYGVKD. The CDR3 is made up of 14 amino acids. J lost 6 bases, V lost 7 bases, and 10 bases had no gene match. Here the CDR3 DNA reads TGTGCCATCACTCCTCGGACAGGGAAGAATGGCTACACCTTC. It yields the protein CAITPRTGKNGYTF.